This is a list of T cell receptor beta chains from one sample in a study of blood T cell repertoires in COVID-19. Profiled with immunoSEQ multiplex PCR; TCRdb holds only in-frame clones, not every one. The table includes about 480,000 clones, about 85% detected once. The sample was PBMCs or T cells enriched from blood (not recorded which). All receptors derive from a woman aged 18-29 years with acute COVID-19. Both conserved end residues are part of each CDR3. The D gene is left open where the match is weak. Not all rows give a size; the values are once, few, many and, for expanded clones, a class.

d_gene	v_gene	abundance	j_gene	CDR3aa	CDR3nt
TRBD2	TRBV28	-	TRBJ2-3	CASSLWIAGGPKDTQYF	TGTGCCAGCAGTTTATGGATAGCGGGAGGGCCGAAAGATACGCAGTATTTT
TRBD2	TRBV28	-	TRBJ2-5	CASRPSGVLQETQYF	TGTGCCAGCCGCCCTAGCGGGGTTCTCCAAGAGACCCAGTACTTC
TRBD1	TRBV12-5	-	TRBJ1-3	CASGDSGQDRNTIYF	TGTGCTAGTGGCGATTCGGGACAGGATCGAAACACCATATATTTT
-	TRBV5-4	-	TRBJ2-7	CASSFETNYEQYF	TGTGCCAGCAGCTTTGAGACTAACTACGAGCAGTACTTC
-	TRBV5-6	-	TRBJ1-4	CASSLVYLGNEKLFF	TGTGCCAGCAGCTTGGTCTACCTCGGGAATGAAAAACTGTTTTTT
TRBD2	TRBV2	-	TRBJ2-7	CASSAGRSSYEQYF	TGTGCCAGCAGTGCCGGGAGGAGCTCCTACGAGCAGTACTTC
TRBD2	TRBV13	-	TRBJ2-3	CASSLNSGGVDTQYF	TGTGCCAGCAGCCTTAATTCGGGGGGAGTAGATACGCAGTATTTT
-	TRBV30	-	TRBJ1-5	CAWADSHNQPQHF	TGTGCCTGGGCGGACAGCCACAATCAGCCCCAGCATTTT
-	TRBV7-6	few	TRBJ1-2	CASSPRGGPNYGYTF	TGTGCCAGCAGCCCCCGGGGAGGACCGAACTATGGCTACACCTTC
TRBD1	TRBV19	once	TRBJ2-7	CASSIDSQGPYEQYF	TGTGCCAGTAGTATAGATTCACAGGGGCCCTACGAGCAGTACTTC
TRBD1	TRBV19	-	TRBJ2-7	CASGTAAYEQYF	TGTGCCAGTGGGACAGCTGCCTACGAGCAGTACTTC
-	TRBV28	-	TRBJ1-1	CASSLSGARRVNTEAFF	TGTGCCAGCAGTTTGTCTGGGGCCCGGAGGGTGAACACTGAAGCTTTCTTT
-	TRBV28	-	TRBJ1-2	CASSPSRRNYGYTF	TGTGCCAGCAGTCCGTCGAGGAGAAACTATGGCTACACCTTC
-	TRBV6-6	-	TRBJ1-2	CASSSATGPGNGYTF	TGTGCCAGCAGTTCAGCCACAGGACCCGGAAATGGCTACACCTTC
-	TRBV19	once	TRBJ1-1	CASSMRRQPSNTEAFF	TGTGCCAGTAGTATGCGAAGACAGCCATCGAACACTGAAGCTTTCTTT
-	TRBV7-9	-	TRBJ1-4	CASSLTISNEKLFF	TGTGCCAGCAGCTTAACTATCAGTAATGAAAAACTGTTTTTT
-	TRBV5-8	-	TRBJ1-6	CASSLKRVSPLHF	TGTGCCAGCAGCTTGAAACGGGTTTCACCCCTCCACTTT
TRBD2	TRBV10-1	-	TRBJ2-1	CASSDSGRASYNEQFF	TGCGCCAGCAGTGACAGCGGGAGGGCCTCCTACAATGAGCAGTTCTTC
TRBD1	TRBV10-3	-	TRBJ1-2	CAISEFTGQGYGYTF	TGTGCCATCAGTGAGTTTACGGGACAGGGGTATGGCTACACCTTC
TRBD2	TRBV3-1/TRBV3-2	-	TRBJ2-7	CASSLGREGEQYF	TGTGCCAGCAGCCTCGGGCGGGAGGGCGAGCAGTACTTC
-	TRBV27	once	TRBJ1-1	CASSSGARMNTEAFF	TGTGCCAGCAGTTCAGGGGCGAGGATGAACACTGAAGCTTTCTTT
-	TRBV28	-	TRBJ2-7	CASSLLDGGEQYF	TGTGCCAGCAGTCTCTTAGACGGGGGCGAGCAGTACTTC
TRBD1	TRBV11-3	-	TRBJ1-2	CASSTRLQDRVRVVNYGYTF	TGTGCCAGCAGCACCCGCCTACAAGACAGGGTTCGGGTGGTGAACTATGGCTACACCTTC
TRBD2	TRBV5-1	-	TRBJ2-5	CASSLTGLAVPEETQYF	TGCGCCAGCAGCTTGACTGGACTAGCGGTGCCGGAAGAGACCCAGTACTTC
TRBD1	TRBV5-1	-	TRBJ2-1	CASSLGQGTDEQFF	TGCGCCAGCAGCCTCGGACAGGGGACGGATGAGCAGTTCTTC
-	TRBV10-1	-	TRBJ2-3	CASSMGASGSPDTQYF	TGCGCCAGCAGTATGGGGGCTAGTGGGTCCCCAGATACGCAGTATTTT
TRBD1	TRBV6-2/TRBV6-3	-	TRBJ1-5	CASSYRGQGARGQPQHF	TGTGCCAGCAGTTACAGGGGACAGGGGGCCCGGGGGCAGCCCCAGCATTTT
-	TRBV5-8	-	TRBJ1-6	CASSFSGVNSPLHF	TGTGCCAGCAGCTTCTCAGGGGTTAATTCACCCCTCCACTTT